This T cell receptor beta chain came from a study of blood T cells in healthy people across ages (dated by TCRdb to 2015 to 2017). Concerning the study at large: In model experiments, roughly one uniquely barcoded TCR beta cDNA molecule per two T cells was captured by template switching. Two additional independent replicas of 1 million unique cDNA reads from the same blood draw were analyzed for two donors (one aged 18 to 29 and one aged 80 or older). Donors were grouped into four age groups: young (average roughly 17 years), middle-aged (around 39), aged (around 60) and long-lived (about 82). Donors of different ages were randomly distributed across sequencing lanes to avoid experimental bias. Using deep sequencing normalized with unique cDNA molecular identifiers, the study measured how TCR beta repertoire diversity changes with age. What the authors observed across the whole study: Observed TCR beta diversity per million T cells fell roughly linearly with age, and a significant reduction was already apparent by age around 39. Estimates of total diversity based on one million sequenced T cells were regarded as lower bounds and as underestimates. Because the CMV infection status of the donors was unknown, age-related changes in expanded clonotypes may potentially have been confounded. A strong correlation was found between observed TCR beta diversity and the percentage of naive T cells measured by flow cytometry. Compared with the aged group, more naive CD4+ T cells, fewer expanded clones and increased TCR diversity were shown by the long-lived group, suggesting age selection. Conclusive comparison of naive and antigen-experienced compartments was prevented by the profiling of bulk unsorted PBMCs.

In the case of this clonotype: No cognate antigen has been identified for it. No per-base quality is available; no much larger clone lies one base away.

Receptor amplification or capture employed 5' RACE. TCRdb lists the instrument as Illumina HiSeq 2500. A second PCR of roughly 6 to 12 cycles was run with a J-beta primer mix and a sample-barcoded 5' primer. Each TCR beta cDNA molecule received a unique molecular identifier from a template-switch 5' adaptor carrying 12 random nucleotides. Each sample yielded at least 2.5 million CDR3-containing paired-end reads. All of the RNA was converted into first-strand cDNA using the Mint cDNA synthesis kit, with a TRBC-specific oligonucleotide serving as the primer. Following uracil-DNA glycosylase treatment, all cDNA underwent a first 18-cycle PCR with the universal primers M1SS and BC2_uni_R. As for the authors' bioinformatics: Each sample was normalized by randomly selecting 1 million high-quality reads, each carrying a distinct molecular identifier. Instead of being binned into consensus sequences, reads with shared molecular identifiers were discarded. MiTCR, set to a Q25 quality threshold and the strictest error-elimination algorithm, was used for CDR3 identification, clonotype clustering and error correction. A nonparametric unseen species model with Euler transformation was used to estimate a lower bound on total TCR beta diversity. TCRdb cleaned the public reads at Q25 with fastp, built clones with MiXCR and kept in-frame beta chains. For every CDR3 protein sequence, its rows merge into one entry that carries the most common genes and DNA. The V and J calls here are based on TCRdb, not the publication. Present in this sample are over a million distinct CDR3 sequences, approximately 40% of which were seen just once. The leading ten clones occupy under 8% of the sample.

The donors were some 36 Caucasian individuals from Russia, aged roughly 6 to 100 years, who were systemically healthy. Each donor gave around 9 milliliters of peripheral blood, collected into EDTA-treated Vacutainer tubes. PBMCs were isolated by Ficoll-Paque density-gradient centrifugation, with at least 6 million obtained per sample. Trizol reagent was used to extract total RNA from the PBMCs, yielding at least 5 micrograms per sample. For every donor, an aliquot of PBMCs went through flow cytometry to measure the percentages of naive CD45RAhigh/CD27high T cells. From the germline V gene, CDR1 is SGDLS and CDR2 is YYNGEE. V and J are trimmed by 2 bases and 1 base, and the gene matches miss 10 bases of the junction. There are 18 amino acids in the CDR3, from cysteine to phenylalanine inclusive. Of the read, only the CDR3 DNA is kept; its 54 bases are in frame from base 1.

Sequences were obtained from blood. The chain is assembled from TRBV9 and TRBJ2-3, with 10 bases in between that match TRBD2. The source of this sequence is a woman younger than 30 in good health. The CDR3 in this case is CASSVASGRGGGTDTQYF. The bases read TGTGCCAGCAGCGTTGCTAGCGGGAGAGGAGGAGGCACAGATACGCAGTATTTT.